The T cell receptor (beta chain) under discussion was sequenced for a study of OX40 agonist ivuxolimab in advanced cancers. Study-wide context: Earlier treatment with anti-PD-1, anti-PD-L1 or anti-CTLA-4 was permitted, and less than 50% had received some. General study findings and limits: At 0.1-3.0 mg/kg, partial responders had clonal expansion among the lowest observed.

Sequenced by immunoSEQ multiplex PCR; TCRdb stores in-frame clones only, minus some. The sample contains tens of thousands of clones, over 80% of which appear only once. Comment on this clone: Its antigen is unidentified.

Trimming took off 5 bases at V and 0 bases at J, with 11 bases between the two ends. Germline CDR1 and CDR2: SQVTM and ANQGSEA. CDR3 length: 14 residues. Blood draws occurred at baseline, cycle 4 day 1, and cycle 7 day 1. Material: CD4+ or CD8+ T cells sorted from blood, obtained in a trial of the OX40 agonist ivuxolimab. This sequence joins TRBV29-1 and TRBJ2-1; no definite D call. The clonotype originates from an adult with an advanced solid tumor such as melanoma, head and neck, liver or kidney cancer. CDR3 amino acids: CSVPQESSYNEQFF. The CDR3 bases are TGCAGCGTTCCCCAGGAGAGCTCCTACAATGAGCAGTTCTTC.